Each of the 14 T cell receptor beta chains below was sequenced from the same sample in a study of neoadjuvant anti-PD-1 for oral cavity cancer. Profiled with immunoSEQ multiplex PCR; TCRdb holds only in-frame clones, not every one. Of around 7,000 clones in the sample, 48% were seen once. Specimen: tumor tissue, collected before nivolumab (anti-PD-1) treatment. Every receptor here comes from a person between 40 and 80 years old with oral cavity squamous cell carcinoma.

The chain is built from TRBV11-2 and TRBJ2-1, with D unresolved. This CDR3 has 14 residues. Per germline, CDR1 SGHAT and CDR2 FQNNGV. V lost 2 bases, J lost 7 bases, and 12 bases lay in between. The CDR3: CASSLSGNRNEQFF. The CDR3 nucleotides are TGTGCCAGCAGCTTAAGTGGTAACCGGAATGAGCAGTTCTTC.

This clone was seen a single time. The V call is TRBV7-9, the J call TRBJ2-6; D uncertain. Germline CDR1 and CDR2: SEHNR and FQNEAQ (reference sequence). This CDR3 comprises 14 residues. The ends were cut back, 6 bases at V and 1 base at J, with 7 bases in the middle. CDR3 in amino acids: CASSSRSGANVLTF. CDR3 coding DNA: TGTGCCAGCAGTTCGAGATCTGGGGCCAACGTCCTGACTTTC.

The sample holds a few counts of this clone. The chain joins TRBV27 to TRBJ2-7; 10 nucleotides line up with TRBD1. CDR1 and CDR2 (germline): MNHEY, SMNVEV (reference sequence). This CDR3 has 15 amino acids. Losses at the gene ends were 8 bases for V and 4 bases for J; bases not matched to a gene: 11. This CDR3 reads CASGRHRDRGYEQYF. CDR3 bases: TGTGCCAGCGGCCGGCATAGGGACAGGGGTTACGAGCAGTACTTC.

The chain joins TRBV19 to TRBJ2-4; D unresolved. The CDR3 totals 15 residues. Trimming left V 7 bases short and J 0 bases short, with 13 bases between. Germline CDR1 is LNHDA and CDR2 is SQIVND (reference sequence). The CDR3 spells CASTPDATAKNIQYF. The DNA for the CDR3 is TGTGCCAGTACCCCCGACGCCACAGCCAAAAACATTCAGTACTTC.

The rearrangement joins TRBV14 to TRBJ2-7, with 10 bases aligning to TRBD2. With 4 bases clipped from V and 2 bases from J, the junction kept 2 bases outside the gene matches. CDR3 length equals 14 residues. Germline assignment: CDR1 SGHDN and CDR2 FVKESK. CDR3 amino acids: CASSLSGGTYEQYF. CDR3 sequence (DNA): TGTGCCAGCAGCCTTAGCGGGGGGACCTACGAGCAGTACTTC.

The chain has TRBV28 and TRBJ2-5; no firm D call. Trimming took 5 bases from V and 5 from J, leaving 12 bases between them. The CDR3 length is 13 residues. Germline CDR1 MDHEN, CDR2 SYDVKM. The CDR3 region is CASSPPYRETQYF. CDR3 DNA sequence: TGTGCCAGCAGTCCCCCTTACCGGGAGACCCAGTACTTC.

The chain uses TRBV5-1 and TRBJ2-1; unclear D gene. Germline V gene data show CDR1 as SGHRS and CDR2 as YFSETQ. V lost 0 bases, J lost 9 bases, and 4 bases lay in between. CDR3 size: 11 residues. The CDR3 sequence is CASSLGSEQFF. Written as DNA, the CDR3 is TGCGCCAGCAGCTTGGGGAGTGAGCAGTTCTTC.

The CDR3 nucleotides read TGTGCCACCATCAATCCGGACACCTCAACCTACGAGCAGTACTTC. Translating gives CATINPDTSTYEQYF. V usage is TRBV28 and J usage is TRBJ2-7; D may be TRBD1 (5 bases). Germline V gene data show CDR1 as MDHEN and CDR2 as SYDVKM. V shed 10 bases and J shed 2 bases, with 21 bases lying between them. The CDR3 runs 15 residues.

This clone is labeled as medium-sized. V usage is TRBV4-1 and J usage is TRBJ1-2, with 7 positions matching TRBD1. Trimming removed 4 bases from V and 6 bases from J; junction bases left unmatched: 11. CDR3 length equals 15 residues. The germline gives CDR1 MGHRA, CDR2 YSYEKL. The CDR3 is CASSLQQGGRDGYTF. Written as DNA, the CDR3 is TGCGCCAGCAGCCTTCAGCAAGGGGGCCGGGATGGCTACACCTTC.

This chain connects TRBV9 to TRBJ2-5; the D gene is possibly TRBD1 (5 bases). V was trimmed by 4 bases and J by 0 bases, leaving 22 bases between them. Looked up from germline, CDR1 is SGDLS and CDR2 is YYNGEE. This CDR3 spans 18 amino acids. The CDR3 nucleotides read TGTGCCAGCAGCAGGGAACAGGTCCGCGGAGAGTACCAAGAGACCCAGTACTTC. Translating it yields CASSREQVRGEYQETQYF.

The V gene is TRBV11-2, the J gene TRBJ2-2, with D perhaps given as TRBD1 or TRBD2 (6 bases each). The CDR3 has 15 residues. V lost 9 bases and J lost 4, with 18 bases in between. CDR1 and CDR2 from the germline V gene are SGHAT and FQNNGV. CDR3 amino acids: CASLNGGKGTGELFF. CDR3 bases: TGTGCCAGTCTGAACGGGGGCAAAGGCACCGGGGAGCTGTTTTTT.

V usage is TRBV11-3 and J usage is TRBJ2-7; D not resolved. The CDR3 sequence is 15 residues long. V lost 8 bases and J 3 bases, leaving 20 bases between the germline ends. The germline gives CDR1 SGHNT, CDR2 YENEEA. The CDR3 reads CASPPFGNPVYEQYF. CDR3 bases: TGTGCCAGCCCTCCATTCGGCAACCCAGTCTACGAGCAGTACTTC.

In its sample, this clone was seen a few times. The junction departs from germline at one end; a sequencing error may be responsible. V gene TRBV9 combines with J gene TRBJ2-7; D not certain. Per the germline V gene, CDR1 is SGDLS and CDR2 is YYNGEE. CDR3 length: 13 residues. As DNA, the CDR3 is TGTGCCAGCAGTGTAGCCGGATTGGGGGAGCAGTACTTC. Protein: CASSVAGLGEQYF.

The CDR3 reads CASSLDREWAPQHF. DNA for the CDR3: TGTGCCAGCAGCTTAGATAGGGAATGGGCGCCCCAGCATTTT. J is TRBJ1-5 and V is TRBV7-9; unclear D gene. Germline assignment: CDR1 SEHNR and CDR2 FQNEAQ (reference sequence). This CDR3 has 14 residues. Between the trimmed V and J ends, which lost 1 base and 9 bases, there was a span of 13 bases.